Included here is one TCR beta chain sequence, with context. Antigen specificity is unknown. This entry comes from a study of cytomegalovirus exposure and HLA in healthy donors. Whole-study findings and limits: Based on reports, TCR beta sequences accurately predicted HLA-A and HLA-B alleles for most subjects.

The CDR3 has 13 amino acids. The germline V gene encodes CDR1 MNHEY and CDR2 SMNVEV (reference sequence). V was cut by 2 bases and J by 5 bases, with 10 bases left in between. PCR was performed using 60 Vbeta and 13 Jbeta primers. Only in-frame clones appear in the TCRdb table, and some are missing; sequencing was by immunoSEQ multiplex PCR. The table shows some 120,000 clones, with 77% occurring only once. The source material was PBMCs. The gene calls are TRBV27 and TRBJ2-7; maybe TRBD2 (6 bases). This sequence was found in a man between 18 and 29 years old in good health and CMV-seropositive. CDR3 nucleotides: TGTGCCAGCAGTTTACCCCCGGGAGACGAGCAGTACTTC. Its translation is CASSLPPGDEQYF.